This T cell receptor (beta chain) was sequenced in a study of blood T cells in healthy people across ages. Study conclusions and caveats: With unsorted PBMCs, a conclusive comparison of naive versus antigen-experienced cells was not possible. Both naive CD4+ cell counts and diversity were greater in long-lived donors than in aged donors. A roughly linear fall in TCR beta diversity per million T cells was seen with increasing age.

Only a few counts were recorded for this clonotype. The antigen remains undetermined. With a J-beta primer mix and a sample-barcoded 5' primer, a second PCR ran about 7 to 11 cycles. TCRdb re-derived calls from the 5' RACE reads in MiXCR, one entry per CDR3 protein. The sample lists 1.5 million to 2 million distinct CDR3 sequences, about 28% occurring once. The CDR3 runs to 17 residues. Trimming removed 0 bases from V and 4 bases from J; junction bases left unmatched: 7. The germline V gene has CDR1 SGHKS and CDR2 YYEKEE (reference sequence). Sequencing was performed on blood. This receptor was obtained from a woman aged 25 to 39 in good health. The chain joins TRBV5-5 to TRBJ2-1, with TRBD2 identical over 10 bases. The CDR3 protein is CASSLELAGVFYNEQFF. Written as DNA, the CDR3 is TGTGCCAGCAGCTTGGAGCTAGCGGGAGTTTTTTACAATGAGCAGTTCTTC.